This paragraph covers one TCR beta chain sequence. Study processing details: By means of reference gene primer amplification, nucleated cell counts were estimated. This table comes from immunoSEQ multiplex PCR, and its TCRdb copy is limited to in-frame clones, with some not included. For V, J and clone size, that table is used; D and trimming come from the DNA. The table includes some 100,000 clones, 80% to 90% detected once. CDR3 length: 16 residues. The junction had 4 bases not matched to a gene; V was cut back by 4 bases and J by 2 bases. Germline V gene data show CDR1 as SGHTA and CDR2 as FQGNSA. The data were obtained in a study of blood T cell repertoires in COVID-19. Overall study: The United States, Italy and Spain provided the acute and convalescent COVID-19 samples.

This TCR was sampled from a human donor in a cohort sampled during active COVID-19. The chain carries TRBV7-2 and TRBJ2-5, with TRBD2 identical over 13 bases. The source material was peripheral blood. CDR3 DNA: TGTGCCAGCAGCTGGACTAGCGGGGGCAAGCAAGAGACCCAGTACTTC. Translated: CASSWTSGGKQETQYF.